The TCR beta chain described here comes from a study of cytomegalovirus exposure and HLA in healthy donors. Study-wide background: The 95 to 150 validation repertoires used the same platform as the roughly 670 first-cohort repertoires, a later analysis reported.

With regard to this clone: Its specificity is unknown.

Data came from immunoSEQ multiplex PCR; TCRdb stores just in-frame clones and leaves some out. In the table there are about 200,000 clones, around nine tenths of which are singletons. Study results and limitations: Subsequent analysis found a tendency for first-cohort TCR clusters to co-occur within the 120 or so validation repertoires. Specificity for CMV antigens was confirmed in vitro for a few of the CMV-associated chains.

The receptor was isolated from a woman younger than 30 in good health and CMV-seronegative. The specimen sequenced was PBMCs.

In nucleotides, the CDR3 is TGCGCCAGCAGCCAGGACAGGGGGGGGACCTACGAGCAGTACTTC. This encodes CASSQDRGGTYEQYF. The chain employs TRBV4-1 and TRBJ2-7, with 10 bases matching TRBD1. This CDR3 comprises 15 residues. Trimming cost V 3 bases and J 2 bases; bases outside gene matches: 4. Germline CDR1 and CDR2: MGHRA and YSYEKL.